These 10 T cell receptor beta chains originate from one sample sequenced in a study of T-cell reconstitution after alpha-beta-depleted transplantation in children (TCRdb year 2016). Library generation was performed with PCR. Sequencing was performed on an Illumina HiSeq 2500. To normalize quantification of the TCRbeta repertoire, the TCR libraries were built with molecular barcoding that relied on unique molecular identifiers. The public sequencing data were trimmed at Q25 with fastp and processed into clonotypes with MiXCR by TCRdb, which kept only in-frame beta chains. Entries that share a CDR3 protein sequence are merged under the most common genes and DNA. The table for this sample lists around 190,000 distinct CDR3 sequences; about 6.6% of them were counted only once. The ten biggest clones cover just over 5.5% of the sample. This sample's treatment or condition label indicates: allogeneic hematopoietic cell transplantation with graft depleted of TCRalphabeta T cells and CD19 B cells.

This specimen was PBMCs, taken before TCRalphabeta/CD19-depleted stem cell transplant. These receptor sequences come from a boy between 2 and 10 years old with acute lymphoblastic leukemia, due to receive a stem cell transplant.

CDR3: CASSWGSNQPQHF. CDR3 in DNA: TGTGCCAGCAGCTGGGGCTCGAATCAGCCCCAGCATTTT. The chain links TRBV7-6 to TRBJ1-5, with D possibly being TRBD1 (5 bases). CDR1 and CDR2 from the germline V gene are SGHVS and FNYEAQ. Trimming removed 4 bases at V and 4 bases at J, with 8 bases between. The length of the CDR3 is 13 residues.

This clonotype was seen repeatedly, ten times or more. The gene calls are TRBV12-3 or TRBV12-4 and TRBJ2-7; 11 bases line up with TRBD1. The V gene end was trimmed by 3 bases and the J gene end by 4 bases; junction bases not matched to a gene: 5. The CDR3 sequence is 15 residues long. Here the CDR3 DNA reads TGTGCCAGCAGTTTCGGACAGGGGGCAGGGTACGAGCAGTACTTC. This codes for CASSFGQGAGYEQYF.

This clonotype has a count of ten or more. The CDR3 loop is CASSQGTRDSSYNEQFF. The DNA of the CDR3 is TGCGCCAGCAGCCAAGGGACCCGGGACTCCTCCTACAATGAGCAGTTCTTC. V usage is TRBV4-3 and J usage is TRBJ2-1; possible D gene TRBD2, 6 bases. Germline V CDR1 and CDR2: LGHNA, YSLEER. This CDR3 contains 17 residues. V lost 1 base and J 0 bases, leaving 13 bases between the germline ends.

This chain connects TRBV5-1 to TRBJ1-6; weak D call: TRBD1 (5 bases). The CDR3 sequence is 15 residues long. Germline V CDR1 and CDR2: SGHRS, YFSETQ. Trimming took off 4 bases at V and 5 bases at J, with 13 bases between the two ends. CDR3 protein: CASSRDGGDNSPLHF. CDR3 DNA: TGCGCCAGCAGCAGGGATGGGGGAGATAATTCACCCCTCCACTTT.

This clonotype was picked up many times. The chain combines TRBV20-1 with TRBJ2-1, with 10 bases lining up with TRBD2. The CDR3 totals 15 residues. CDR1 is DFQATT, CDR2 SNEGSKA, per germline (reference sequence). J gave up 2 bases and V 4 bases, and 5 bases lay outside the gene matches. CDR3 residues: CSATLGLAAYNEQFF. The CDR3 coding sequence is TGCAGTGCTACCTTAGGACTAGCGGCCTACAATGAGCAGTTCTTC.

This clonotype was seen many times. In DNA, the CDR3 is TGCGCCAGCAGTGGGCCCCTAGCGGGGGGGCAATGGAATGAGCAGTTCTTC. Amino acids: CASSGPLAGGQWNEQFF. V and J are TRBV10-2 and TRBJ2-1; TRBD2 matches at 12 bases. The V and J ends lost 4 bases and 7 bases, in that order; junction bases with no gene match: 11. The CDR3 totals 17 residues. CDR1 and CDR2 (germline): WSHSY, SAAADI.

In its sample, this clonotype was seen many times. The V call is TRBV20-1, the J call TRBJ2-5, with D hard to call. V lost 3 bases and J 7 bases, leaving 15 bases between the germline ends. From germline, CDR1 is DFQATT and CDR2 SNEGSKA (reference sequence). The CDR3 is 13 residues long. In DNA form, the CDR3 reads TGCAGTGCTAGTCTGGGTTTATTTGTGACCCAGTACTTC. Translation: CSASLGLFVTQYF.

V gene TRBV5-5 combines with J gene TRBJ2-3, with 8 bases that match TRBD1. Trimming at V came to 3 bases and at J to 2 bases, leaving 2 bases not matched to a gene. The CDR3 is 14 amino acids. CDR1 and CDR2 from the germline V gene are SGHKS and YYEKEE (reference sequence). The CDR3 DNA follows: TGTGCCAGCAGCTGGACAGGGTTCACAGATACGCAGTATTTT. This translates into CASSWTGFTDTQYF.

This clonotype came up many times. The V call is TRBV19, the J call TRBJ1-1, with D perhaps matching TRBD1 (6 bases). Germline CDR1 LNHDA, CDR2 SQIVND (reference sequence). The CDR3 covers 14 residues. V lost 3 bases and J lost 1, with 9 bases in between. CDR3 DNA sequence: TGTGCCAGTAGTATCGGACAGACGAACACTGAAGCTTTCTTT. It specifies CASSIGQTNTEAFF.

This clonotype has only a few counts. The chain joins TRBV28 to TRBJ2-1; D tentatively reads TRBD1 or TRBD2 (5 bases each). The CDR3 totals 16 residues. CDR1 and CDR2 from the germline V gene are MDHEN and SYDVKM. V lost 5 bases and J 0 bases, leaving 14 bases between the germline ends. CDR3 DNA: TGTGCCAGCAGTCTCTGGGACGGGACCTCCTACAATGAGCAGTTCTTC. Protein sequence: CASSLWDGTSYNEQFF.